Listed here is a single TCR beta chain. What it recognizes is unknown. The data were taken from a study of cytomegalovirus exposure and HLA in healthy donors. On the study more broadly: The Caucasian-associated ancestry cluster contained approximately 81% of the approximately 420 genotyped donors. Study observations and caveats: After further analysis at a later stage, 16,951 TCR beta sequences were associated with HLA alleles at 0.05 false discovery rate.

Amplification used 60 Vbeta primers and 13 Jbeta primers. The data were produced by immunoSEQ multiplex PCR, yet TCRdb's version contains in-frame clones alone and is incomplete. The sample consists of 100,000 to 150,000 clones, more than 65% of them appearing once. The V end lost 1 base, the J end lost 10 bases, and 8 bases lay between the germline ends. CDR1 and CDR2 (germline): LNHDA, SQIVND (reference sequence). This CDR3 has 12 residues. The chain links TRBV19 to TRBJ2-1; no reliable D call. This clonotype was sampled from a woman aged 18-35 years in good health and CMV-seropositive. The sample consisted of PBMCs. The CDR3 sequence: CASSIGKSEQFF. CDR3 coding DNA: TGTGCCAGTAGTATAGGAAAAAGCGAGCAGTTCTTC.